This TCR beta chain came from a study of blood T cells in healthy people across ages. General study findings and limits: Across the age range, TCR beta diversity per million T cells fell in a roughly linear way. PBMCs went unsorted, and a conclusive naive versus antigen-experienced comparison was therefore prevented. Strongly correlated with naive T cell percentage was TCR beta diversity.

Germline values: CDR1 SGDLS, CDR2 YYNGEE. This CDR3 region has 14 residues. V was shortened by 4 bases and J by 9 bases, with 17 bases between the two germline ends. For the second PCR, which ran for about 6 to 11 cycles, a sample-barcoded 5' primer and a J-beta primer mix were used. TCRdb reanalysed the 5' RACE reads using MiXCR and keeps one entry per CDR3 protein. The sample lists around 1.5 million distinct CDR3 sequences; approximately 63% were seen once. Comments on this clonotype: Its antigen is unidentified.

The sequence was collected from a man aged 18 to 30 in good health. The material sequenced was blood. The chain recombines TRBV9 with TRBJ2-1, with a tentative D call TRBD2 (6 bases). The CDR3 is CASSFRGKAGEQFF. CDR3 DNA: TGTGCCAGCAGCTTTCGCGGGAAGGCAGGTGAGCAGTTCTTC. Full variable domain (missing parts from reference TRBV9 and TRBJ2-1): DSGVTQTPKHLITATGQRVTLRCSPRSGDLSVYWYQQSLDQGLQFLIQYYNGEERAKGNILERFSAQQFPDLHSELNLSSLELGDSALYFCASSFRGKAGEQFFGPGTRLTVL.